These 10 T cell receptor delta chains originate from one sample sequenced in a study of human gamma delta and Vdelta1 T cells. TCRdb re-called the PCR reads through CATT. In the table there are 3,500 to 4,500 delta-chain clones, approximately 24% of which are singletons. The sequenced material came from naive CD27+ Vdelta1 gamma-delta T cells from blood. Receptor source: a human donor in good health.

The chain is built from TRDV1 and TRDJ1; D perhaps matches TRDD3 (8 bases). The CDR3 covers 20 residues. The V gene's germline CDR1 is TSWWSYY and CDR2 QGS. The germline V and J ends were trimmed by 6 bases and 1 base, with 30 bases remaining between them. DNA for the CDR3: TGTGCTCTTGGTCCTTCCTTTCCTCTGGGGGACCTGGGGGTCACCGATAAACTCATCTTT. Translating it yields CALGPSFPLGDLGVTDKLIF.

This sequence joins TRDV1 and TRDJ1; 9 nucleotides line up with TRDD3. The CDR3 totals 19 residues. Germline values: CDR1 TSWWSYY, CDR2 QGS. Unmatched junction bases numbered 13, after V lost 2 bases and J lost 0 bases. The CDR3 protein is CALGEEERGIPPYTDKLIF. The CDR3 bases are TGTGCTCTTGGGGAAGAGGAGAGGGGGATACCCCCGTACACCGATAAACTCATCTTT.

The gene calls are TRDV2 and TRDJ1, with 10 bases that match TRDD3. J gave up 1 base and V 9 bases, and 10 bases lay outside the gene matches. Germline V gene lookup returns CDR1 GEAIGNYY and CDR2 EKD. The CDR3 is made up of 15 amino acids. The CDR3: CATNTGGSSTDKLIF. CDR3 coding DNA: TGTGCCACAAACACTGGGGGATCCTCCACCGATAAACTCATCTTT.

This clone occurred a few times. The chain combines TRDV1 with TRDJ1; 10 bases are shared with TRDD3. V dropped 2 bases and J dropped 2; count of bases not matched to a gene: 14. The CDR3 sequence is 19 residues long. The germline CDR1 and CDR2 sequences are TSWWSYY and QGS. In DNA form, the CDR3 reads TGTGCTCTTGGGGAAGTTCCCCAAAAAGTACTGGGGGATACCGATAAACTCATCTTT. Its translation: CALGEVPQKVLGDTDKLIF.

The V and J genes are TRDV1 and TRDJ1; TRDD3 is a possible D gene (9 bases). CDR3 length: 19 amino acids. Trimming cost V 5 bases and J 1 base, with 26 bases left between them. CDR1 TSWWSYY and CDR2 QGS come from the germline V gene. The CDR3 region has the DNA TGTGCTCTTGGGACCACTTCCTACGGGGATACGTCCCTCACCGATAAACTCATCTTT. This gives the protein CALGTTSYGDTSLTDKLIF.

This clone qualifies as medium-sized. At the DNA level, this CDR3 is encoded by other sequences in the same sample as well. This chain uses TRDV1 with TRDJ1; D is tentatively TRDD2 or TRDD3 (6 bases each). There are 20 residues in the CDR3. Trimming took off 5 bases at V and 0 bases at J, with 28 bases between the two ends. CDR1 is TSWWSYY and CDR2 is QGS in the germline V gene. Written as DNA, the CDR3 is TGTGCTCTTGGGAACCCCCCTTCCGCAAAAACTTGGGGATACACCGATAAACTCATCTTT. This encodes CALGNPPSAKTWGYTDKLIF.

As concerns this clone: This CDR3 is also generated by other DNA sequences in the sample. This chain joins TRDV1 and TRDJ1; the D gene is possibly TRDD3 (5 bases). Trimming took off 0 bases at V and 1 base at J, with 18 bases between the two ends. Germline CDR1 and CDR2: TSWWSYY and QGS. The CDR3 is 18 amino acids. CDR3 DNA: TGTGCTCTTGGGGAACTTATCCTTGGGGCCCTTAGCACCGATAAACTCATCTTT. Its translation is CALGELILGALSTDKLIF.

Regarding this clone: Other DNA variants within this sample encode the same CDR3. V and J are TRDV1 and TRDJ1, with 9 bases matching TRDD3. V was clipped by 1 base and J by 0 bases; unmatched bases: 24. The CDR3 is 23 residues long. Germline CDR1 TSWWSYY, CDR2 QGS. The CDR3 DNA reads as TGTGCTCTTGGGGAACGAATCCGAGGACCCTACTTTACTGGGGGACCTGACACCGATAAACTCATCTTT. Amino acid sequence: CALGERIRGPYFTGGPDTDKLIF.

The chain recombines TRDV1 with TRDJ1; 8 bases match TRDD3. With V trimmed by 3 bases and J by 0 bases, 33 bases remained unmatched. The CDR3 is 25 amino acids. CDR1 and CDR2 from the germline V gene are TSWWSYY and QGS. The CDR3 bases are TGTGCTCTTGGGGACCCCCTTTTAAAATTTCCTGTCCCTCTGGGGGAGGACCCGTACACCGATAAACTCATCTTT. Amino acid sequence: CALGDPLLKFPVPLGEDPYTDKLIF.

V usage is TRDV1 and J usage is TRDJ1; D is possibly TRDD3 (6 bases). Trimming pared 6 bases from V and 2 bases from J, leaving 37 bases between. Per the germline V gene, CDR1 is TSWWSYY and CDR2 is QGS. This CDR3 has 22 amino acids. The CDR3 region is CALGATTPTTGRRPICTDKLIF. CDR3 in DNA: TGTGCTCTTGGTGCCACTACCCCAACTACTGGGCGCCGCCCAATTTGTACCGATAAACTCATCTTT.